A single sample gave rise to the 8 T cell receptor beta chains below, sequenced in a study of regulatory T cells in long-lasting Graves disease. Researchers made TCR beta libraries by using iRepertoire HTBI primers and running Arm-PCR on CDR3 regions. TCRdb analysed the multiplex PCR reads with MiXCR anew, one entry per CDR3 protein. The repertoire holds roughly 320,000 distinct CDR3 sequences, with about a sixth as singletons. Stated time point: newly diagnosed GD, antithyroid drugs for less than 3 months. Following extraction of RNA from PBMCs, that RNA was used to make the TCR library. A further study also used this sample, focusing on T cells in Graves' hyperthyroidism and ophthalmopathy.

The source material was peripheral blood mononuclear cells (PBMCs), sampled at new diagnosis, from a patient treated with antithyroid drugs. Receptor source: a man aged 35-49 years with Graves disease.

This clonotype was counted a single time. The chain couples TRBV4-2 to TRBJ1-6, with D possibly matching TRBD1 (5 bases). Germline CDR1 and CDR2: LGHNA and YNFKEQ. The CDR3 runs 15 residues. Trimming cost V 1 base and J 5 bases, with 9 bases left between them. The CDR3 loop is CASSQAQENNSPLHF. For the CDR3, the DNA is TGTGCCAGCAGCCAAGCACAGGAGAATAATTCACCCCTCCACTTT.

The chain has TRBV24-1 and TRBJ2-2; D ambiguous. Trimming pared 1 base from V and 4 bases from J, leaving 9 bases between. The CDR3 covers 15 residues. From germline, CDR1 is KGHDR and CDR2 SFDVKD. The CDR3 DNA sequence: TGTGCCACCAGTGATTTCTACGGACCCACCGGGGAGCTGTTTTTT. Translation: CATSDFYGPTGELFF.

Many counts were recorded for this clonotype. This chain uses TRBV28 with TRBJ2-7; weak D call: TRBD2 (6 bases). CDR1 and CDR2 from the germline V gene are MDHEN and SYDVKM. CDR3 length equals 15 residues. The V end lost 4 bases, the J end lost 5 bases, and 18 bases lay between the germline ends. The CDR3 is CASSSTTGLLNEQYF. CDR3 nucleotide sequence: TGTGCCAGCAGTTCAACCACGGGACTCTTGAACGAGCAGTACTTC.

J is TRBJ2-3 and V is TRBV28, with a tentative D call TRBD1 (5 bases). The CDR3 has 18 amino acids. V was trimmed by 2 bases and J by 4 bases, leaving 22 bases between them. Germline values: CDR1 MDHEN, CDR2 SYDVKM. The DNA of the CDR3 is TGTGCCAGCAGTTTACCTTCCCGATCTCAGGGTCGGGCAGATACGCAGTATTTT. The encoded protein is CASSLPSRSQGRADTQYF. Based on the CDR3 plus reference TRBV28 and TRBJ2-3, the full variable domain is DVKVTQSSRYLVKRTGEKVFLECVQDMDHENMFWYRQDPGLGLRLIYFSYDVKMKEKGDIPEGYSVSREKKERFSLILESASTNQTSMYLCASSLPSRSQGRADTQYFGPGTRLTVL.

Many counts were recorded for this clonotype. The V call is TRBV6-1, the J call TRBJ1-1, with D hard to call. This CDR3 is 16 amino acids long. Germline-derived CDR1 and CDR2 are MNHNS and SASEGT. Trimming pared 6 bases from V and 6 bases from J, leaving 23 bases between. CDR3 in DNA: TGTGCCAGCAGGGACCATGGGCGGGGAGCGGGATCTGAAGCTTTCTTT. It codes for CASRDHGRGAGSEAFF.

This clonotype has just a few counts. CDR3 DNA sequence: TGCGCCAGCAGCTTGGGGACAGGGCCACGCTACGAGCAGTACTTC. Translation: CASSLGTGPRYEQYF. The chain uses TRBV5-1 and TRBJ2-7; 8 bases align to TRBD1. The CDR3 totals 15 residues. Germline V gene lookup returns CDR1 SGHRS and CDR2 YFSETQ. Trimming cost V 0 bases and J 3 bases; bases outside gene matches: 5.

About this clonotype itself: The CDR3 end shows no conserved phenylalanine or tryptophan, and so a read error is likely. The rearrangement uses TRBV2 and TRBJ2-7; D gene unclear. Germline CDR1 reads SNHLY; CDR2 reads FYNNEI. The CDR3 consists of 16 residues. V lost 4 bases and J 5 bases, leaving 21 bases between the germline ends. The CDR3 protein is CASSVGQTAYDHEQYS. CDR3 nucleotide sequence: TGTGCCAGCAGTGTGGGCCAGACCGCCTACGACCACGAGCAGTACTCC.

This clonotype was seen ten or more times. The V call is TRBV5-5, the J call TRBJ1-1, with a possible D match to TRBD1 (5 bases). V dropped 0 bases and J dropped 0 bases, with 9 bases sitting between them. CDR3 length: 15 residues. Germline CDR1 is SGHKS and CDR2 is YYEKEE (reference sequence). CDR3 residues: CASSLAQGMNTEAFF. DNA of the CDR3: TGTGCCAGCAGCTTGGCCCAGGGTATGAACACTGAAGCTTTCTTT.